This TCR beta chain was obtained from a study of cytomegalovirus exposure and HLA in healthy donors. The study sampled nominally healthy donors, though unrecorded immune exposures were likely. In the PCR, 60 Vbeta and 13 Jbeta primers were used. Sequencing was performed with immunoSEQ multiplex PCR; in TCRdb, only in-frame clones are kept and a portion is missing. Among about 190,000 clones listed, about 77% were seen once. This clone has a single count. Its antigen is not identified. Regarding the study as a whole: Serostatus for CMV was the only available immune exposure information.

The CDR3 has 15 residues. Germline CDR1 reads SGHTA; CDR2 reads FQGNSA. The V end lost 2 bases, the J end lost 2 bases, and 11 bases lay between the germline ends. The chain is built from TRBV7-2 and TRBJ2-3; D gene unclear. The clonotype was recovered from a woman aged 30 to 39 in good health and CMV-seropositive. Input material: PBMCs. Here the CDR3 reads CASSLTRSPTDTQYF. CDR3 DNA: TGTGCCAGCAGCTTAACCAGGTCACCCACAGATACGCAGTATTTT.